Each of the 27 T cell receptor beta chains below was sequenced from the same sample in a study of CD8 T cells in Susac syndrome. Random hexamers served to reverse transcribe about 0.5 to 1 ug RNA. From the immunoSEQ multiplex PCR reads, TCRdb called clonotypes with MiXCR, one entry per CDR3 protein. The sample shows more than 150,000 distinct CDR3 sequences, 90% to 95% of them seen only once. The sequenced material came from CD4+ T cells from PBMCs. The receptors originated from a human donor with Susac syndrome.

J is TRBJ2-3 and V is TRBV24-1; D possibly corresponds to TRBD1 (5 bases). The V gene lost 7 bases and the J gene lost 2 bases, with 6 bases spanning the gap. The CDR3 is made up of 12 amino acids. CDR1 KGHDR and CDR2 SFDVKD come from the germline V gene. Here the CDR3 DNA reads TGTGCCACCAGGGACACCACAGATACGCAGTATTTT. This encodes CATRDTTDTQYF.

The CDR3 spells CASSYSSGGSYEQYF. The CDR3 DNA reads TGTGCCAGCAGCTACTCTAGCGGGGGGTCCTACGAGCAGTACTTC. This chain joins TRBV7-9 and TRBJ2-7, with 11 bases aligning to TRBD2. V lost 4 bases and J lost 1; bases outside the gene matches: 3. Germline CDR1 and CDR2: SEHNR and FQNEAQ (reference sequence). The CDR3 extends over 15 amino acids.

The gene calls are TRBV27 and TRBJ1-5; possibly TRBD1 for D (5 bases). V lost 5 bases, J lost 8 bases, and 19 bases lay in between. Germline V gene sequence: CDR1 MNHEY, CDR2 SMNVEV (reference sequence). The CDR3 covers 15 residues. The CDR3 protein is CASSPRDRRGEPQHF. For the CDR3, the DNA is TGTGCCAGCAGTCCCCGGGACCGCCGAGGTGAGCCCCAGCATTTT.

This clonotype has only one observation. The genes are TRBV20-1 and TRBJ1-1; 7 bases map to TRBD1. J was trimmed by 2 bases and V by 4 bases; bases with no gene match: 4. The CDR3 runs to 13 residues. The germline V gene has CDR1 DFQATT and CDR2 SNEGSKA (reference sequence). CDR3 nucleotide sequence: TGCAGTGCTATGGGACAGAGCAACACTGAAGCTTTCTTT. The encoded protein is CSAMGQSNTEAFF.

The chain has TRBV12-3 or TRBV12-4 and TRBJ2-1, with 13 bases lining up with TRBD2. This CDR3 is 15 amino acids long. Losses at the gene ends were 4 bases for V and 9 bases for J; bases not matched to a gene: 6. The CDR3 protein is CASSWTSGGPSEQFF. CDR3 coding DNA: TGTGCCAGCAGTTGGACTAGCGGGGGCCCTAGTGAGCAGTTCTTC.

The chain joins TRBV7-3 to TRBJ2-3; D gene uncertain. V was shortened by 0 bases and J by 0 bases, with 10 bases between the two germline ends. CDR1 is SGHTA and CDR2 is FQGTGA in the germline V gene. The CDR3 has 16 amino acids. The CDR3 protein is CASSLTPVGSTDTQYF. Here the CDR3 DNA reads TGTGCCAGCAGCTTAACCCCTGTGGGGAGCACAGATACGCAGTATTTT. The full variable domain, with the rest looked up from reference TRBV7-3 and TRBJ2-3, is GAGVSQTPSNKVTEKGKYVELRCDPISGHTALYWYRQSLGQGPEFLIYFQGTGAADDSGLPNDRFFAVRPEGSVSTLKIQRTERGDSAVYLCASSLTPVGSTDTQYFGPGTRLTVL.

The chain couples TRBV20-1 to TRBJ1-2; D unclear. The CDR3 runs 13 residues. Germline V gives CDR1 DFQATT, CDR2 SNEGSKA (reference sequence). Between the trimmed V and J ends, which lost 6 bases and 8 bases, there was a span of 19 bases. CDR3 in amino acids: CSARPPALRGYTF. In DNA, the CDR3 is TGCAGTGCCCGACCGCCAGCTTTGAGGGGCTACACCTTC.

This clonotype has a single count. This rearrangement joins TRBV5-6 to TRBJ2-1; D ambiguous. CDR1 and CDR2 (germline): SGHDT, YYEEEE. The CDR3 is 13 residues long. Trimming pared 2 bases from V and 5 bases from J, leaving 8 bases between. CDR3 in amino acids: CASSFDPNNEQFF. The CDR3 DNA reads TGTGCCAGCAGCTTTGACCCGAACAATGAGCAGTTCTTC.

In its sample, this clonotype was seen once. This rearrangement joins TRBV29-1 to TRBJ2-5, with TRBD1 identical over 8 bases. The length of the CDR3 is 15 residues. In germline, CDR1 is SQVTM, CDR2 ANQGSEA. The J segment lost 5 bases and the V segment lost 3 bases, leaving 11 bases of the junction unmatched. The CDR3 DNA reads as TGCAGCGTTGACCCCGCCAGGGGGCCGGGGGAGACCCAGTACTTC. It specifies CSVDPARGPGETQYF.

CDR3 in DNA: TGCAGTGCTAGGAAAGGTCCTACCCAAGAGACCCAGTACTTC. It is translated as CSARKGPTQETQYF. The J gene is TRBJ2-5, the V gene TRBV20-1; unclear D gene. This CDR3 comprises 14 residues. V lost 3 bases and J lost 1, with 12 bases in between. Germline V gene sequence: CDR1 DFQATT, CDR2 SNEGSKA (reference sequence).

Here the CDR3 reads CSAPQADGVQSSYNEQFF. The CDR3, as DNA: TGCAGTGCCCCTCAAGCAGACGGGGTACAGTCGTCCTACAATGAGCAGTTCTTC. The chain uses TRBV20-1 and TRBJ2-1; D may be TRBD2 (5 bases). This CDR3 comprises 18 residues. Between the trimmed V and J ends, which lost 6 bases and 1 base, there was a span of 25 bases. CDR1 is DFQATT, CDR2 SNEGSKA, per germline (reference sequence).

V gene TRBV20-1 combines with J gene TRBJ2-7; no clear D. V shed 3 bases and J shed 3 bases, with 12 bases lying between them. There are 13 residues in the CDR3. Germline values: CDR1 DFQATT, CDR2 SNEGSKA (reference sequence). The CDR3 nucleotides read TGCAGTGCTAGCCGGCAGGCCCGCTACGAGCAGTACTTC. Translated: CSASRQARYEQYF.

This clonotype was seen once. CDR3 nucleotides: TGTGCCAGCAGTTCTACGACAGGCGCGCCCGAGCAGTACTTC. Amino acids: CASSSTTGAPEQYF. J is TRBJ2-7 and V is TRBV7-9, with D possibly matching TRBD1 (6 bases). Germline V gene data show CDR1 as SEHNR and CDR2 as FQNEAQ (reference sequence). Trimming removed 6 bases from V and 6 bases from J, with 18 bases in between. The CDR3 consists of 14 residues. Complete variable domain (other parts from reference TRBV7-9 and TRBJ2-7): DTGVSQNPRHKITKRGQNVTFRCDPISEHNRLYWYRQTLGQGPEFLTYFQNEAQLEKSRLLSDRFSAERPKGSFSTLEIQRTEQGDSAMYLCASSSTTGAPEQYFGPGTRLTVT.

J is TRBJ2-3 and V is TRBV29-1, with 9 bases that match TRBD2. The CDR3 runs to 16 residues. The V gene's germline CDR1 is SQVTM and CDR2 ANQGSEA. The V and J ends lost 0 bases and 2 bases, in that order; junction bases with no gene match: 6. CDR3 nucleotide sequence: TGCAGCGTTGAAGACGGGCGGGGGGGTGACACAGATACGCAGTATTTT. This gives the protein CSVEDGRGGDTDTQYF.

The chain couples TRBV15 to TRBJ2-3, with TRBD2 identical over 9 bases. V lost 0 bases and J lost 4; bases outside the gene matches: 2. The CDR3 has 15 amino acids. The germline CDR1 and CDR2 sequences are LNHNV and YYDKDF (reference sequence). As DNA, the CDR3 is TGTGCCACCAGCAGAGATGGCGGGGGGGCAGATACGCAGTATTTT. Translated: CATSRDGGGADTQYF.

This chain links TRBV28 with TRBJ1-2; TRBD1 aligns across 8 bases. This CDR3 is built from 16 residues. Looked up from germline, CDR1 is MDHEN and CDR2 is SYDVKM. Trimming took 3 bases from V and 2 from J; bases not matched to a gene: 8. CDR3: CASSFPTGDMNYGYTF. In nucleotides, the CDR3 is TGTGCCAGCAGTTTCCCGACAGGGGATATGAACTATGGCTACACCTTC.

This chain links TRBV11-3 with TRBJ1-1; D is possibly TRBD1 (5 bases). Germline-derived CDR1 and CDR2 are SGHNT and YENEEA. The germline V and J ends were trimmed by 8 bases and 6 bases, with 19 bases remaining between them. CDR3 length: 14 residues. CDR3 loop: CASGQSGGAAEAFF. DNA for the CDR3: TGTGCCAGCGGGCAGTCGGGGGGAGCGGCTGAAGCTTTCTTT.

The genes are TRBV2 and TRBJ2-7; TRBD1 might be the D (6 bases). The V gene's germline CDR1 is SNHLY and CDR2 FYNNEI. Trimming cost V 5 bases and J 4 bases, with 12 bases left between them. CDR3 length equals 13 residues. DNA of the CDR3: TGTGCCAGCAGTCTGGGACATAAGTACGAGCAGTACTTC. Translating gives CASSLGHKYEQYF. Supplemented by reference TRBV2 and TRBJ2-7, the full variable domain reads EPEVTQTPSHQVTQMGQEVILRCVPISNHLYFYWYRQILGQKVEFLVSFYNNEISEKSEIFDDQFSVERPDGSNFTLKIRSTKLEDSAMYFCASSLGHKYEQYFGPGTRLTVT.

The rearrangement uses TRBV12-3 or TRBV12-4 and TRBJ2-1; the match to TRBD1 covers 9 bases. This CDR3 comprises 15 residues. V shed 3 bases and J 10 bases; nucleotides not matched to a gene: 10. Here the CDR3 reads CASSFIRDRASEQFF. For the CDR3, the DNA is TGTGCCAGCAGTTTTATTAGGGACAGGGCCTCGGAGCAGTTCTTC.

The rearrangement uses TRBV7-2 and TRBJ2-5; 7 bases align to TRBD1. CDR3 size: 18 residues. The V segment lost 4 bases and the J segment 4 bases; nucleotides outside the gene matches: 18. Germline CDR1 reads SGHTA; CDR2 reads FQGNSA. CDR3 loop: CASSSRGGQAAVRETQYF. In DNA, the CDR3 is TGTGCCAGCAGCTCCAGGGGTGGACAGGCTGCGGTGAGAGAGACCCAGTACTTC. Using reference TRBV7-2 and TRBJ2-5 for the parts outside the CDR3, the full variable domain is GAGVSQSPSNKVTEKGKDVELRCDPISGHTALYWYRQSLGQGLEFLIYFQGNSAPDKSGLPSDRFSAERTGGSVSTLTIQRTQQEDSAVYLCASSSRGGQAAVRETQYFGPGTRLLVL.

The chain couples TRBV23-1 to TRBJ2-7, with 14 bases that match TRBD2. TRBV23-1 is filed as an ORF, its function uncertain. This CDR3 has 17 amino acids. The junction had 5 bases not matched to a gene; V was cut back by 0 bases and J by 4 bases. The DNA for the CDR3 is TGCGCCAGCAGTCAATCACGGGGACTAGCGGGGGAATACGAGCAGTACTTC. It translates to CASSQSRGLAGEYEQYF.

J is TRBJ2-1 and V is TRBV7-9; maybe TRBD1 (5 bases). V lost 7 bases, J lost 4 bases, and 17 bases lay in between. CDR1 is SEHNR and CDR2 is FQNEAQ in the germline V gene (reference sequence). The CDR3 contains 15 residues. CDR3 DNA sequence: TGTGCCAGCACCCCCACGCAGGGCTTATACAATGAGCAGTTCTTC. Translating it yields CASTPTQGLYNEQFF.

The V gene is TRBV7-2, the J gene TRBJ1-6, with D perhaps TRBD1 (5 bases). Germline values: CDR1 SGHTA, CDR2 FQGNSA. The CDR3 spans 15 residues. The V end lost 1 base, the J end lost 4 bases, and 8 bases lay between the germline ends. CDR3: CASSLVGQYNSPLHF. The CDR3 DNA follows: TGTGCCAGCAGCTTAGTCGGACAATATAATTCACCCCTCCACTTT.

Here the CDR3 reads CSARPFGVSGELFF. The CDR3, as DNA: TGCAGTGCTAGGCCTTTTGGGGTGTCCGGGGAGCTGTTTTTT. This sequence joins TRBV20-1 and TRBJ2-2; D gene unclear. Germline CDR1 and CDR2: DFQATT and SNEGSKA (reference sequence). This CDR3 has 14 amino acids. The V gene lost 3 bases and the J gene lost 6 bases, with 14 bases spanning the gap.

This rearrangement joins TRBV7-8 to TRBJ1-5, with D possibly being TRBD1 (5 bases). The germline V gene encodes CDR1 SGHVS and CDR2 FQNEAQ. Trimming took off 2 bases at V and 1 base at J, with 9 bases between the two ends. The CDR3 totals 15 residues. CDR3: CASSLLGGSNQPQHF. CDR3 bases: TGTGCCAGCAGCTTATTGGGGGGGAGCAATCAGCCCCAGCATTTT.

The V gene is TRBV5-6, the J gene TRBJ1-4; D gene uncertain. The CDR3 loop spans 14 amino acids. V lost 4 bases and J 6 bases, leaving 13 bases between the germline ends. Germline V gene lookup returns CDR1 SGHDT and CDR2 YYEEEE. DNA for the CDR3: TGTGCCAGCAGCCTCTGGGCAGGATATGAAAAACTGTTTTTT. Its translation is CASSLWAGYEKLFF.

This chain joins TRBV5-4 and TRBJ1-2; 8 bases fit TRBD1. Unmatched junction bases numbered 8, after V lost 4 bases and J lost 3 bases. Germline V gene data show CDR1 as SGHNT and CDR2 as YYREEE (reference sequence). The CDR3 runs to 15 residues. CDR3 DNA sequence: TGTGCCAGCAGCGGGAGGACAGGGAGCTACTATGGCTACACCTTC. Amino acids: CASSGRTGSYYGYTF.